A selection of T cell receptor beta chains follows, all from one sample in a study of Graves' ophthalmopathy and Graves' hyperthyroidism. TCRdb re-called the multiplex PCR reads through MiXCR, storing one row per CDR3 protein. The sample includes hundreds of thousands of distinct CDR3 sequences, roughly 41% of them seen just once. The specimen was peripheral blood. All receptors come from an adult man with Graves' ophthalmopathy. CDR3s include the opening cysteine and the closing phenylalanine or tryptophan. D genes are given only for firm matches. A clone size is listed for some rows: how often the clone was seen (once, few, many), or a class if it is expanded.

>TRBV5-1|.|TRBJ1-2|.
CASRSGSYSNYGYTF
TGCGCCAGCAGGTCCGGGAGTTACTCTAACTATGGCTACACCTTC
>TRBV6-1|.|TRBJ2-5|many
CASSDWSRETQYF
TGTGCCAGCAGTGACTGGAGTAGAGAGACCCAGTACTTC
>TRBV4-1|.|TRBJ1-5|.
CASSQDGSSGDNQPQHF
TGCGCCAGCAGCCAAGATGGGTCCTCCGGTGACAATCAGCCCCAGCATTTT
>TRBV19|.|TRBJ1-5|.
CASSGGGTSGRAQHF
TGTGCCAGTAGTGGCGGGGGGACTAGCGGGAGGGCCCAGCATTTT
>TRBV20-1|TRBD1|TRBJ1-2|.
CSAWTGGGYTF
TGCAGTGCCTGGACAGGGGGCGGCTACACCTTC
>TRBV10-3|TRBD1|TRBJ1-3|many
CAISGTTGGRGNTIYF
TGTGCCATCAGTGGGACTACAGGGGGCCGTGGAAACACCATATATTTT
>TRBV7-9|.|TRBJ1-2|many
CASSLVTDYGYTF
TGTGCCAGCAGCTTAGTCACGGACTATGGCTACACCTTC
>TRBV7-8|TRBD2|TRBJ2-7|.
CASSGTSGSTWYF
TGTGCCAGCAGTGGGACTAGCGGGAGTACATGGTACTTC
>TRBV2|.|TRBJ1-6|.
CAWKRPQGSSYNSPLHF
TGTGCCTGGAAGCGGCCTCAGGGGAGCTCCTATAATTCACCCCTCCACTTT
>TRBV9|.|TRBJ1-3|many
CASSVMEGYGNTIYF
TGTGCCAGCAGCGTAATGGAAGGGTATGGAAACACCATATATTTT
>TRBV5-1|TRBD1|TRBJ1-1|many
CASSHGTGNTEAFF
TGCGCCAGCAGCCACGGGACAGGGAACACTGAAGCTTTCTTT
>TRBV29-1|.|TRBJ1-5|many
CSVGGGNQPQHF
TGCAGCGTTGGAGGGGGGAATCAGCCCCAGCATTTT
>TRBV15|TRBD1|TRBJ1-2|.
CATSGDRGPNNYGYTF
TGTGCCACCAGCGGAGACAGGGGGCCCAACAACTATGGCTACACCTTC
>TRBV10-2|.|TRBJ1-1|.
CASSQRLRDTEAFF
TGTGCCAGCAGCCAACGGCTCCGGGACACTGAAGCTTTCTTT
>TRBV30|TRBD1|TRBJ1-2|.
CAWIKLDRARGYTF
TGTGCCTGGATTAAACTGGACAGGGCGCGTGGCTACACCTTC
>TRBV12-3/TRBV12-4|.|TRBJ2-7|few
CASSPTGKSEQYF
TGTGCCAGCAGTCCTACAGGGAAAAGCGAGCAGTACTTC
>TRBV6-6|.|TRBJ1-1|.
CASSYGQLMNTEAFF
TGTGCCAGCAGTTACGGGCAGCTAATGAACACTGAAGCTTTCTTT
>TRBV25-1|TRBD1|TRBJ2-7|once
CASSTTPGQGREQYF
TGTGCCAGCAGCACTACCCCGGGACAGGGGAGGGAGCAGTACTTC
>TRBV11-1|.|TRBJ1-1|many
CASTLLGSTEAFF
TGTGCCAGCACGCTCTTGGGTTCCACTGAAGCTTTCTTT
>TRBV7-6|.|TRBJ2-7|many
CASSLSAEAYEQYF
TGTGCCAGCAGCTTATCCGCGGAGGCCTACGAGCAGTACTTC
>TRBV6-5|.|TRBJ2-5|.
CAAREWGQETQYF
TGTGCCGCCAGGGAATGGGGTCAAGAGACCCAGTACTTC
>TRBV7-2|.|TRBJ2-7|.
CASSLGSRGSFLVSYEQYF
TGTGCCAGCAGCTTGGGGTCCAGGGGCTCCTTCCTCGTCTCCTACGAGCAGTACTTC
>TRBV5-8|.|TRBJ2-7|.
CASKMEGPPAYEQYF
TGTGCCAGCAAGATGGAGGGCCCTCCGGCCTACGAGCAGTACTTC
>TRBV7-9|TRBD1|TRBJ2-7|many
CASSSEQGASYEQYF
TGTGCCAGCAGCTCGGAACAGGGGGCGAGCTACGAGCAGTACTTC
>TRBV20-1|TRBD2|TRBJ2-7|.
CSASLAGLNEQYF
TGCAGTGCATCACTAGCGGGACTCAACGAGCAGTACTTC
>TRBV2|.|TRBJ2-7|many
CASSDSGTVGEQYF
TGTGCCAGCAGCGACAGTGGGACGGTCGGCGAGCAGTACTTC
>TRBV7-3|.|TRBJ2-5|many
CASSETADHGETQYF
TGTGCCAGCAGCGAGACAGCGGATCACGGAGAGACCCAGTACTTC
>TRBV6-5|TRBD1|TRBJ2-7|.
CASSQDRDTYYEQYF
TGTGCCAGCAGTCAGGACAGGGACACGTACTACGAGCAGTACTTC
>TRBV10-3|.|TRBJ2-7|many
CAIGESYEQYF
TGTGCCATCGGAGAGTCCTACGAGCAGTACTTC
>TRBV10-3|.|TRBJ2-7|.
CAAEGPLSEQYF
TGTGCCGCAGAGGGACCGCTTTCCGAGCAGTACTTC
>TRBV5-6|.|TRBJ1-1|many
CASSFGAGGTEAFF
.
>TRBV29-1|.|TRBJ2-5|.
CSVVHGETQYF
TGCAGCGTTGTACACGGAGAGACCCAGTACTTC
>TRBV2|.|TRBJ1-5|many
CASSEWQGLDQPQHF
TGTGCCAGCAGTGAATGGCAGGGATTGGATCAGCCCCAGCATTTT
>TRBV24-1|.|TRBJ1-4|few
CATSDGTVGKLFF
TGTGCCACCAGTGACGGAACGGTCGGAAAACTGTTTTTT
>TRBV2|TRBD1|TRBJ1-6|many
CASKEDRGYNSPLHF
TGTGCCAGCAAGGAGGACAGGGGCTATAATTCACCCCTCCACTTT
>TRBV12-3/TRBV12-4|.|TRBJ2-2|.
CASNSRLYTGELFF
TGTGCCAGCAATTCCAGACTCTACACCGGGGAGCTGTTTTTT
>TRBV29-1|.|TRBJ2-7|.
CSVEWKTYEQYF
TGCAGCGTTGAATGGAAGACCTACGAGCAGTACTTC
>TRBV5-1|TRBD1|TRBJ2-7|few
CASRDRGFGEQYF
TGTGCCAGCAGGGACAGGGGATTCGGCGAGCAGTACTTC
>TRBV7-9|.|TRBJ1-3|once
CASSSTPGNAIYF
TGTGCCAGCAGCTCCACGCCTGGAAACGCCATATATTTT
>TRBV20-1|TRBD1|TRBJ2-5|many
CSARGQLETQYF
TGCAGTGCTCGGGGACAGTTAGAGACCCAGTACTTC
>TRBV5-4|TRBD2|TRBJ2-2|.
CASSSGGLAGPGELFF
TGTGCCAGCAGCTCCGGGGGCCTAGCGGGACCCGGGGAGCTGTTTTTT
>TRBV19|.|TRBJ1-5|.
CAGSIEMGAFNRPQHF
TGTGCCGGTAGTATAGAAATGGGGGCCTTTAATCGGCCCCAGCATTTT
>TRBV9|.|TRBJ2-2|many
CASVSTDTGELFF
TGTGCCAGCGTGTCAACGGACACCGGGGAGCTGTTTTTT
>TRBV7-3|TRBD2|TRBJ2-5|many
CASSFPLAGVRETQYF
TGTGCCAGCAGCTTCCCATTAGCGGGAGTAAGGGAGACCCAGTACTTC
>TRBV4-2|.|TRBJ2-7|.
CASSQDTGRGFSGYEQYF
TGTGCCAGCAGCCAAGATACCGGACGGGGGTTCTCTGGGTACGAGCAGTACTTC
>TRBV29-1|TRBD1|TRBJ1-1|many
CSVAGQQNTEAFF
TGCAGCGTTGCGGGACAGCAGAACACTGAAGCTTTCTTT
>TRBV2|.|TRBJ2-7|.
CASNLGGFYEQYF
TGTGCCAGCAACCTCGGTGGTTTCTATGAGCAGTACTTC
>TRBV2|.|TRBJ2-5|.
CASSAKGAQYF
TGTGCCAGCAGTGCTAAAGGGGCCCAGTACTTC
>TRBV20-1|.|TRBJ2-7|.
CSAREGGEQYF
TGCAGTGCTAGAGAGGGGGGCGAGCAGTACTTC
>TRBV10-3|TRBD1|TRBJ1-4|.
CAISFDRGELFF
TGTGCCATCAGCTTTGACAGGGGTGAACTGTTTTTT
>TRBV6-5|.|TRBJ2-3|.
CASSDGPSTDTQYF
TGTGCCAGCAGTGATGGTCCTTCCACAGATACGCAGTATTTT
>TRBV29-1|.|TRBJ1-4|.
CSVERGSEKLFF
TGCAGCGTTGAAAGGGGAAGTGAAAAACTGTTTTTT
>TRBV25-1|TRBD1|TRBJ1-1|.
CASRGPTTGVDTEAFF
TGTGCCAGCAGGGGACCCACGACAGGGGTGGACACTGAAGCTTTCTTT
>TRBV3-1|.|TRBJ2-7|few
CASSEGSLGVNYEQYF
TGTGCCAGCAGCGAAGGGAGTTTAGGGGTGAACTACGAGCAGTACTTC
>TRBV12-3/TRBV12-4|TRBD1|TRBJ1-1|many
CASSLSTGGAFF
TGTGCCAGCAGTTTATCCACAGGGGGAGCTTTCTTT
>TRBV29-1|TRBD1|TRBJ1-1|.
CSVSTGGTEAFF
TGCAGCGTTTCGACAGGGGGGACTGAAGCTTTCTTT
>TRBV29-1|.|TRBJ1-2|.
CSFRVAANTF
TGCAGCTTTAGGGTGGCAGCGAACACCTTC
>TRBV7-3|.|TRBJ2-5|.
CASSLNRAPPETQYF
TGTGCCAGCAGTTTGAACAGGGCCCCCCCAGAGACCCAGTACTTC
>TRBV4-2|.|TRBJ2-7|many
CASSQEDSRKEQYF
TGTGCCAGCAGCCAAGAGGACTCCCGCAAGGAGCAGTACTTC
>TRBV10-3|.|TRBJ1-3|.
CASSDPIYF
TGTGCCAGCAGTGATCCCATATATTTT